This TCR beta chain was profiled in a study of CD8 T cells in Susac syndrome. The germline V and J ends were trimmed by 0 bases and 0 bases, with 10 bases remaining between them. The CDR3 is 15 amino acids. Germline assignment: CDR1 SGDLS and CDR2 YYNGEE. After extraction with the RNeasy kit, about 0.45 to 1 ug of the RNA was reverse transcribed using random hexamers. TCRdb used MiXCR to reprocess the immunoSEQ multiplex PCR reads, holding one entry per CDR3 protein. The repertoire consists of 100,000 to 150,000 distinct CDR3 sequences, with around 94% occurring once and the leading ten covering approximately 0.2%.

This receptor was obtained from a human donor with Susac syndrome. Input material: CD8+ T cells from PBMCs. The chain carries TRBV9 and TRBJ2-7; D could derive from TRBD1 or TRBD2 (6 bases each). The CDR3 DNA follows: TGTGCCAGCAGCGTAGGGGGGGACACCTCCTACGAGCAGTACTTC. Amino acid sequence: CASSVGGDTSYEQYF.